This entry describes one T cell receptor beta chain. Its specificity is not known. Profiled with immunoSEQ multiplex PCR; TCRdb holds only in-frame clones, not every one. The table includes more than 60,000 clones, over 70% detected once. This entry belongs to a study of vaccination effects on CD4 cells after COVID-19. Antigen-specific CD4+ T cells were expanded (with viral peptide pools) by the ViraFEST assay ahead of sequencing. Subsequent to a culture period of around eleven days, CD4+ T cells were isolated. Either the BNT162b2 or mRNA-1273 vaccine was given to participants in two doses. Broader study findings: The study found that only 1 of 255 vaccine-induced clones from healthy vaccinees cross-reacted with common cold coronaviruses.

Trimming left V 6 bases short and J 5 bases short, with 25 bases between. Germline V gene data show CDR1 as LNHDA and CDR2 as SQIVND (reference sequence). This CDR3 is 17 amino acids long. Sample: CD4+ T cells from PBMCs cultured with HCoV-229E spike peptides, taken after COVID-19 vaccination. V and J are TRBV19 and TRBJ2-5; weak D call: TRBD1 (5 bases). The origin of this receptor is a human donor who received a COVID-19 vaccine. The CDR3 coding sequence is TGTGCCAGTAGCAGAAAAGGGCAGGGTACCCCCCGCGAGACCCAGTACTTC. This translates into CASSRKGQGTPRETQYF.